This T cell receptor (beta chain) was obtained from a study of cytomegalovirus exposure and HLA in healthy donors. At the level of the study: Previous work identified around 120 million unique TCR beta sequences from approximately 190 million T cells.

A word on this clone: The antigen is unknown.

Primers included in the PCR were 60 Vbeta and 13 Jbeta primers. Assay: immunoSEQ multiplex PCR; the TCRdb copy retains only in-frame clones and omits some. The clone table shows approximately 120,000 clones, with the ten largest holding over 0.8%. General observations from the study: An assumption of roughly uniform sequencing depth across donors underlay the presence/absence analyses. Productive status was seen about 87% or about 30% of the time for most TCR beta V segments in an earlier analysis.

Those who donated were healthy bone marrow donors. This CDR3 has 13 amino acids. Germline V gene data show CDR1 as MNHEY and CDR2 as SMNVEV (reference sequence). V lost 5 bases and J lost 5; bases outside the gene matches: 4. The sample taken for sequencing was PBMCs. This chain joins TRBV27 and TRBJ1-2; 8 bases are shared with TRBD1. This receptor was taken from a man aged 18 to 35 in good health and CMV-seronegative. CDR3 residues: CASSARTGYGYTF. In DNA, the CDR3 is TGTGCCAGCAGTGCCCGGACAGGGTATGGCTACACCTTC.